The 24 T cell receptor beta chains presented below share a single source sample, sequenced in a study of cytomegalovirus exposure and HLA in healthy donors. Sequenced by immunoSEQ multiplex PCR; TCRdb stores in-frame clones only, minus some. The sample contains 350,000 or so clones, about nine tenths of which appear only once. The sample taken for sequencing was PBMCs. The receptors derive from a woman aged 18-29 years in good health and CMV-seronegative.

This chain connects TRBV5-1 to TRBJ2-7; 11 nucleotides line up with TRBD1. V trimming: 4 bases; J trimming: 5 bases; junction bases outside the gene matches: 5. The germline V gene has CDR1 SGHRS and CDR2 YFSETQ. This CDR3 contains 14 residues. The CDR3 protein is CASSHGDRGNEQYF. For the CDR3, the DNA is TGCGCCAGCAGCCACGGGGACAGGGGGAACGAGCAGTACTTC.

Note on this clone: The sample contains more than one DNA sequence encoding this CDR3. This chain links TRBV28 with TRBJ2-7; 7 bases fit TRBD1. Germline V gene sequence: CDR1 MDHEN, CDR2 SYDVKM. Losses at the gene ends were 7 bases for V and 3 bases for J; bases not matched to a gene: 3. The CDR3 contains 12 residues. The DNA for the CDR3 is TGTGCCAGCACTAGGGACAGCTACGAGCAGTACTTC. The encoded protein is CASTRDSYEQYF.

The chain is built from TRBV7-3 and TRBJ2-2; D unresolved. Germline CDR1 and CDR2: SGHTA and FQGTGA. The CDR3 is made up of 11 amino acids. With 5 bases removed from V and 7 bases from J, the gap between germline ends came to 5 bases. DNA of the CDR3: TGTGCCAGCAGCCGAGGCGGGGAGCTGTTTTTT. It is translated as CASSRGGELFF.

This chain links TRBV29-1 with TRBJ2-5; D gene uncertain. Looked up from germline, CDR1 is SQVTM and CDR2 is ANQGSEA. The CDR3 totals 14 residues. Between the trimmed V and J ends, which lost 2 bases and 2 bases, there was a span of 12 bases. The CDR3 coding sequence is TGCAGCGTTGAACCGGGTACCATTCAAGAGACCCAGTACTTC. It yields the protein CSVEPGTIQETQYF.

V usage is TRBV4-1 and J usage is TRBJ2-3; D unclear. The CDR3 is 12 amino acids. Germline loops: CDR1 MGHRA, CDR2 YSYEKL. Trimming took 3 bases from V and 2 from J, leaving 3 bases between them. The chain's CDR3 is CASSQYTDTQYF. The CDR3 coding sequence is TGCGCCAGCAGCCAGTACACAGATACGCAGTATTTT.

This chain joins TRBV19 and TRBJ1-1; no clear D gene. V lost 9 bases, J lost 3 bases, and 17 bases lay in between. Germline V lookup: CDR1 LNHDA, CDR2 SQIVND (reference sequence). This CDR3 is 14 amino acids long. In nucleotides, the CDR3 is TGTGCCAGCGAAGCGGCAGGCGACGACACTGAAGCTTTCTTT. Residues: CASEAAGDDTEAFF.

The chain links TRBV29-1 to TRBJ2-3; 7 bases line up with TRBD1. Germline CDR1 is SQVTM and CDR2 is ANQGSEA. The junction had 5 bases not matched to a gene; V was cut back by 4 bases and J by 1 base. The CDR3 length is 14 residues. In nucleotides, the CDR3 is TGCAGCGTTGTCCGGGACAGTCGCACAGATACGCAGTATTTT. It yields the protein CSVVRDSRTDTQYF.

The chain combines TRBV5-1 with TRBJ2-2; D remains ambiguous. The CDR3 has 16 amino acids. Trimming cost V 4 bases and J 0 bases, with 13 bases left between them. The germline CDR1 and CDR2 sequences are SGHRS and YFSETQ. CDR3 DNA sequence: TGCGCCAGCAGCCCCGCGCAGGTATCGAACACCGGGGAGCTGTTTTTT. It codes for CASSPAQVSNTGELFF.

The V and J genes are TRBV30 and TRBJ1-2, with TRBD1 identical over 7 bases. CDR1 GTSNPN and CDR2 SVGIG come from the germline V gene (reference sequence). V was pared by 0 bases and J by 10 bases, with 8 bases of the junction left unmatched. This CDR3 spans 13 amino acids. The CDR3 nucleotides are TGTGCCTGGAGTGTACAGGGGACGGGACTCTACACCTTC. As protein: CAWSVQGTGLYTF.

The J gene is TRBJ1-1, the V gene TRBV19; D perhaps matches TRBD1 (5 bases). There are 12 residues in the CDR3. Germline values: CDR1 LNHDA, CDR2 SQIVND (reference sequence). V lost 10 bases and J lost 3, with 12 bases in between. The DNA for the CDR3 is TGTGCCACCGCAGGGACTGACACTGAAGCTTTCTTT. Its translation is CATAGTDTEAFF.

The V gene is TRBV5-5, the J gene TRBJ1-5, with a possible D match to TRBD1 (6 bases). V was cut by 4 bases and J by 6 bases, with 17 bases left in between. The CDR3 loop spans 15 amino acids. CDR1 SGHKS and CDR2 YYEKEE come from the germline V gene (reference sequence). CDR3 protein: CASSPAGARGQPQHF. CDR3 sequence (DNA): TGTGCCAGCAGCCCAGCAGGGGCTCGGGGTCAGCCCCAGCATTTT.

This chain joins TRBV5-6 and TRBJ1-4, with D tentatively TRBD1 (5 bases). CDR1 is SGHDT and CDR2 is YYEEEE in the germline V gene. V shed 4 bases and J shed 7 bases, with 11 bases lying between them. The CDR3 loop spans 13 amino acids. The CDR3: CASSVGRGEKLFF. CDR3 coding DNA: TGTGCCAGCAGCGTGGGTAGGGGTGAAAAACTGTTTTTT.

This clone is a singleton in its sample. This sequence joins TRBV11-3 and TRBJ2-2; D is perhaps TRBD2 (6 bases). There are 16 residues in the CDR3. Trimming removed 1 base at V and 4 bases at J, with 13 bases between. The germline V gene encodes CDR1 SGHNT and CDR2 YENEEA. For the CDR3, the DNA is TGTGCCAGCAGCTTAGTGACGGGGGAGGTCACCGGGGAGCTGTTTTTT. It codes for CASSLVTGEVTGELFF.

V usage is TRBV7-8 and J usage is TRBJ1-2; no clear D. Germline assignment: CDR1 SGHVS and CDR2 FQNEAQ. The V gene lost 0 bases and the J gene lost 0 bases, with 11 bases spanning the gap. The CDR3 loop spans 16 amino acids. The CDR3 nucleotides read TGTGCCAGCAGCTTAGCGCAATACAGAGCTAACTATGGCTACACCTTC. Translating gives CASSLAQYRANYGYTF.

This chain links TRBV6-1 with TRBJ2-2; tentative D call: TRBD2 (7 bases). V lost 7 bases and J lost 4, with 16 bases in between. Germline lookup yields CDR1 MNHNS and CDR2 SASEGT. The CDR3 is made up of 15 amino acids. The chain's CDR3 is CASTPGAGVTGELFF. Written as DNA, the CDR3 is TGTGCCAGCACTCCAGGGGCGGGAGTCACCGGGGAGCTGTTTTTT.

The chain uses TRBV4-3 and TRBJ2-7, with a tentative D call TRBD1 (5 bases). CDR3 length equals 15 residues. The V end was cut by 0 bases, the J end by 3 bases, with 12 bases between. CDR1 LGHNA and CDR2 YSLEER come from the germline V gene. The CDR3 DNA reads as TGCGCCAGCAGCCAAGACATGACAGCCTACTACGAGCAGTACTTC. Encoded protein: CASSQDMTAYYEQYF.

This clone appeared a few times. V is TRBV7-3 and J is TRBJ2-2; D may be TRBD2 (6 bases). CDR1 and CDR2 (germline): SGHTA, FQGTGA. The CDR3 is 13 amino acids. V lost 4 bases, J lost 5 bases, and 8 bases lay in between. The CDR3 region is CASSSEGTGELFF. The CDR3 region has the DNA TGTGCCAGCAGCTCGGAGGGTACCGGGGAGCTGTTTTTT. The full variable domain, completed using reference TRBV7-3 and TRBJ2-2, is GAGVSQTPSNKVTEKGKYVELRCDPISGHTALYWYRQSLGQGPEFLIYFQGTGAADDSGLPNDRFFAVRPEGSVSTLKIQRTERGDSAVYLCASSSEGTGELFFGEGSRLTVL.

This chain uses TRBV6-5 with TRBJ2-7, with 10 bases identical to TRBD2. This CDR3 comprises 14 residues. In germline, CDR1 is MNHEY, CDR2 SVGAGI. Trimming removed 7 bases from V and 7 bases from J; junction bases left unmatched: 10. The CDR3 loop reads CASNPSGRAKEQYF. The DNA for the CDR3 is TGTGCCAGCAATCCCAGCGGGAGGGCGAAGGAGCAGTACTTC.

This clone came up a few times. The DNA of the CDR3 is TGTGCCAGCAGCCCGGACAGGGCCAACAATCAGCCCCAGCATTTT. Residues: CASSPDRANNQPQHF. J is TRBJ1-5 and V is TRBV6-5; 8 bases are a match to TRBD1. Germline CDR1 reads MNHEY; CDR2 reads SVGAGI. V lost 6 bases, J lost 3 bases, and 7 bases stayed unmatched. The CDR3 is 15 amino acids.

This chain links TRBV4-1 with TRBJ2-1; D possibly corresponds to TRBD2 (6 bases). Germline CDR1 reads MGHRA; CDR2 reads YSYEKL. Deletions cut 2 bases from V and 3 bases from J, with 17 bases between. The CDR3 is made up of 17 amino acids. The CDR3 DNA follows: TGCGCCAGCAGCCAAAGTGGTTCGGGAGCCATCTACAATGAGCAGTTCTTC. It specifies CASSQSGSGAIYNEQFF.

CDR3 protein: CASSALAGGATDTQYF. Written as DNA, the CDR3 is TGTGCCAGCAGCGCTTTAGCGGGAGGGGCCACAGATACGCAGTATTTT. The rearrangement links TRBV9 to TRBJ2-3; 11 nucleotides line up with TRBD2. The CDR3 covers 16 residues. V was pared by 3 bases and J by 2 bases, with 5 bases of the junction left unmatched. Germline V gene sequence: CDR1 SGDLS, CDR2 YYNGEE.

The chain carries TRBV5-1 and TRBJ2-7, with D possibly being TRBD1 (6 bases). V was cut by 0 bases and J by 1 base, with 14 bases left in between. Germline CDR1 reads SGHRS; CDR2 reads YFSETQ. CDR3 length: 16 residues. CDR3: CASSLAEQGWSYEQYF. The CDR3 DNA reads TGCGCCAGCAGCTTGGCGGAGCAGGGGTGGTCCTACGAGCAGTACTTC.

The chain couples TRBV25-1 to TRBJ2-5; 11 bases fit TRBD1. After removal of 4 bases from V and 14 bases from J, the junction contained 9 bases not matched to a gene. The CDR3 has 13 amino acids. From germline, CDR1 is MGHDK and CDR2 SYGVNS. Here the CDR3 DNA reads TGTGCCAGCAGTGCGGGACAGGGGGTCAAAACTTACTTC. Its translation: CASSAGQGVKTYF.

This clone came up a few times. The chain uses TRBV27 and TRBJ1-2; D is ambiguous. The V gene's germline CDR1 is MNHEY and CDR2 SMNVEV (reference sequence). V lost 0 bases, J lost 6 bases, and 8 bases lay in between. This CDR3 spans 13 amino acids. The CDR3 DNA reads TGTGCCAGCAGTTTATCGAGTTTGGATGGCTACACCTTC. As protein: CASSLSSLDGYTF.